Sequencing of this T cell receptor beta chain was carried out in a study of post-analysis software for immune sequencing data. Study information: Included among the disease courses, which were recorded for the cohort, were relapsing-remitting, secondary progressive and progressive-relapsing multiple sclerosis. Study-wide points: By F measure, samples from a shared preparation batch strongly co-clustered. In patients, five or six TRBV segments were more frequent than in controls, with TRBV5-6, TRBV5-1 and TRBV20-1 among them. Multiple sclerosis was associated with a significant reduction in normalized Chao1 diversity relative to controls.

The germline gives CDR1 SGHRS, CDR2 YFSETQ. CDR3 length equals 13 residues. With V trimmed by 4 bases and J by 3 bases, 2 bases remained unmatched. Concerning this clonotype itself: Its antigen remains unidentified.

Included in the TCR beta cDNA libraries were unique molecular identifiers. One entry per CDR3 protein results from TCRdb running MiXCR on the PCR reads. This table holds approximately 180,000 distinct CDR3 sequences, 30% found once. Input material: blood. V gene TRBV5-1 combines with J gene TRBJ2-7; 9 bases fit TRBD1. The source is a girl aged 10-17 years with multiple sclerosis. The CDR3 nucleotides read TGCGCCAGCAGCCCGACAGGGGGCTACGAGCAGTACTTC. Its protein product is CASSPTGGYEQYF.